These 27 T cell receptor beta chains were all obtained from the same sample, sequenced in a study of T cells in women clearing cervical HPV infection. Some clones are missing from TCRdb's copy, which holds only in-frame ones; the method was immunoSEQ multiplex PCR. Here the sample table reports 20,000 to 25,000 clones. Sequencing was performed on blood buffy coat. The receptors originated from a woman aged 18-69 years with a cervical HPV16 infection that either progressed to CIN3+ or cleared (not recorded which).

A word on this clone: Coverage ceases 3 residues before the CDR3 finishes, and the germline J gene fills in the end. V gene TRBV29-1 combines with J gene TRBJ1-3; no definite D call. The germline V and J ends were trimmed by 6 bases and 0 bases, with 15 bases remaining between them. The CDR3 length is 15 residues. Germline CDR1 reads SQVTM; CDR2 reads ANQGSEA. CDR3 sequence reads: CSVRIGENSGNTIYF. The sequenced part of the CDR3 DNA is TGCAGCGTCAGGATAGGAGAAAACTCTGGAAACACC.

The CDR3 is CASSAGAGNTEAFF. The DNA read from the CDR3 is TGTGCCAGCAGCGCAGGGGCGGGGAACACTGAA. V and J are TRBV13 and TRBJ1-1, with D maybe TRBD1 (6 bases). The read ends 3 residues before the CDR3 terminus; that terminus is restored from the germline J gene. The CDR3 is 14 amino acids. V was pared by 5 bases and J by 1 base, with 11 bases between. Germline values: CDR1 PRHDT, CDR2 FYEKMQ (reference sequence).

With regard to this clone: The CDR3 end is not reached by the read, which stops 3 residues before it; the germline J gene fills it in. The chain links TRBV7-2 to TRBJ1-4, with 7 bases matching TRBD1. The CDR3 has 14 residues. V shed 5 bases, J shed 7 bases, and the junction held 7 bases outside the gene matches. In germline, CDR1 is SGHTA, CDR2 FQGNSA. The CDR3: CASSRFWDSEKLFF. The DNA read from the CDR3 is TGTGCCAGCAGCCGCTTCTGGGACAGTGAAAAA.

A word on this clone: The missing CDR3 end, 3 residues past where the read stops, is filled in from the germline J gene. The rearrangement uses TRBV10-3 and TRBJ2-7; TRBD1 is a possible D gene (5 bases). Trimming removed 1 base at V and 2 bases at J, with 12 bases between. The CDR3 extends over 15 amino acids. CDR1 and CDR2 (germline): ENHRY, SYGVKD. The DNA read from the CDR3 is TGTGCCATCAGTGAGTTTGGGGCGGCTCCCTACGAG. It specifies CAISEFGAAPYE. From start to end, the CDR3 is CAISEFGAAPYEQYF.

This CDR3 is CASSEYGLADSYEQYF. The CDR3 DNA, read in part, is TGTGCCAGCAGTGAATATGGACTAGCGGACTCCTACGAG. The chain is built from TRBV7-6 and TRBJ2-7, with 10 bases matching TRBD2. With the read ending 3 residues before the CDR3 end, the germline J gene is used to fill in that end. The CDR3 loop spans 16 amino acids. CDR1 and CDR2 from the germline V gene are SGHVS and FNYEAQ. J lost 0 bases, V lost 6 bases, and 8 bases had no gene match.

Partial CDR3 DNA: TGTGCCAGCAGCCAAGTCGTGGGACTATACGAG. This encodes CASSQVVGLYE. The entire CDR3 reads CASSQVVGLYEQYF. This chain connects TRBV12-3 or TRBV12-4 to TRBJ2-7; 7 bases line up with TRBD2. The CDR3 goes on 3 residues after the read ends, and that part is filled in from the germline J gene. There are 14 residues in the CDR3. The V and J ends lost 6 bases and 4 bases, in that order; junction bases with no gene match: 9.

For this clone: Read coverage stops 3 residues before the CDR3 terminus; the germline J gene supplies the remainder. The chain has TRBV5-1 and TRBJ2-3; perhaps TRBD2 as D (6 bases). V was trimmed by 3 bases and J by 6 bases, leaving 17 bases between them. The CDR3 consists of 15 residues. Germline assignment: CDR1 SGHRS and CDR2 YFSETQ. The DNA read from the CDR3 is TGCGCCAGCAGCTCCTTCCTAGCGTTCGAGGATACG. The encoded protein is CASSSFLAFEDT. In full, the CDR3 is CASSSFLAFEDTQYF.

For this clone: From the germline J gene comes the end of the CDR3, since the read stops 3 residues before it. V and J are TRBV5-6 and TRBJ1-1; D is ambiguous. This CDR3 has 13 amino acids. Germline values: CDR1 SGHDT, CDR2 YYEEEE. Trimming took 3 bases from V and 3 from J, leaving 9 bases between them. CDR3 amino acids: CASSYRVYTEAFF. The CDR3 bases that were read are TGTGCCAGCAGCTATAGGGTTTACACTGAA.

CDR3 DNA, as far as it was read: TGTGCCAGTACAGGGGGGGGCCACTCCTACGAG. It specifies CASTGGGHSYE. The full CDR3 sequence reads CASTGGGHSYEQYF. The gene calls are TRBV11-3 and TRBJ2-7; D is perhaps TRBD1 (8 bases). From the germline J gene comes the end of the CDR3, since the read stops 3 residues before it. Trimming pared 9 bases from V and 0 bases from J, leaving 15 bases between. This CDR3 has 14 amino acids. In germline, CDR1 is SGHNT, CDR2 YENEEA.

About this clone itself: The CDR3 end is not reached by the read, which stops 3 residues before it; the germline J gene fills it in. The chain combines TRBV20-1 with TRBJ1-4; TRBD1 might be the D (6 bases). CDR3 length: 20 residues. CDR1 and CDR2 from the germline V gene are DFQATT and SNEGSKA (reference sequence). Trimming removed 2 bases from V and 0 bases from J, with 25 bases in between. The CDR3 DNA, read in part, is TGCAGTGCTAGATCCGATAGCTGGGGGCAGGGTAGGGCAACTAATGAAAAA. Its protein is CSARSDSWGQGRATNEK. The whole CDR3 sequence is CSARSDSWGQGRATNEKLFF.

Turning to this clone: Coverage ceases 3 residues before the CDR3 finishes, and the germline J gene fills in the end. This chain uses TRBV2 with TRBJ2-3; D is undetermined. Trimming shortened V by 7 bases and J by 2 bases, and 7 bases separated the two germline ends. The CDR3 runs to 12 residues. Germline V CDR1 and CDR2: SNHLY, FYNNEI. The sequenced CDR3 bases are TGTGCCAGCAATACTAACACAGATACG. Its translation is CASNTNTDT. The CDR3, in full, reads CASNTNTDTQYF. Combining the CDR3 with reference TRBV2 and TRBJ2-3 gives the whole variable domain EPEVTQTPSHQVTQMGQEVILRCVPISNHLYFYWYRQILGQKVEFLVSFYNNEISEKSEIFDDQFSVERPDGSNFTLKIRSTKLEDSAMYFCASNTNTDTQYFGPGTRLTVL.

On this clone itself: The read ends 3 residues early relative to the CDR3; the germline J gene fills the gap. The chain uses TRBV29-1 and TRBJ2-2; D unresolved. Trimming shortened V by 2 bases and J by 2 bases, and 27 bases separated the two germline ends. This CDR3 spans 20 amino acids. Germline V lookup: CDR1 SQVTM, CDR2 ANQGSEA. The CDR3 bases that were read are TGCAGCGTTGAATGGCTTGGAACCGAACATCCGGGTCCTAACACCGGGGAG. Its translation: CSVEWLGTEHPGPNTGE. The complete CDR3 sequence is CSVEWLGTEHPGPNTGELFF.

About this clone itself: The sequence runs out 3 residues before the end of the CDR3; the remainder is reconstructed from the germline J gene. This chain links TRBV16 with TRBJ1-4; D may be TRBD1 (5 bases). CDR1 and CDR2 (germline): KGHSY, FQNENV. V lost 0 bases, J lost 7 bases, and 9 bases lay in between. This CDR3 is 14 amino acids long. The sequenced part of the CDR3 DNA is TGTGCCAGCAGCCAATCGAGCAGGGCTGAAAAA. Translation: CASSQSSRAEK. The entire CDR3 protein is CASSQSSRAEKLFF.

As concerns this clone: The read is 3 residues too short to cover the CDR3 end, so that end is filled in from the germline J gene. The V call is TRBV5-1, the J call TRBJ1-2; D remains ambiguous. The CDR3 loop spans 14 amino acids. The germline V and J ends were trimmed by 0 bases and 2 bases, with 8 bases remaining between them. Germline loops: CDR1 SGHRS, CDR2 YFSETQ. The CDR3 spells CASSLEAVNYGYTF. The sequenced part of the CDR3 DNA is TGCGCCAGCAGCTTGGAGGCCGTGAACTATGGC.

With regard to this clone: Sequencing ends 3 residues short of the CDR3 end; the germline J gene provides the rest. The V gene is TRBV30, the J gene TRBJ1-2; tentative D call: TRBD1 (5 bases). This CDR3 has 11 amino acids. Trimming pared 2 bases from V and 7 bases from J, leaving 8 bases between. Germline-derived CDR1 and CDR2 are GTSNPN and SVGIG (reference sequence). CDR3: CAWSTGGGYTF. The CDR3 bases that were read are TGTGCCTGGAGTACAGGTGGTGGC.

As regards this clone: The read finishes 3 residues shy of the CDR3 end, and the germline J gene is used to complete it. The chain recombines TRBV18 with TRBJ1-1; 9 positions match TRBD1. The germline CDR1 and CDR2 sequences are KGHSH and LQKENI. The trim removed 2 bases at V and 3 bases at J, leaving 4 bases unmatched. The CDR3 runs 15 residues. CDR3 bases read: TGTGCCAGCTCACCATTGGGACAGGGAGACACTGAA. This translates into CASSPLGQGDTE. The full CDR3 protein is CASSPLGQGDTEAFF.

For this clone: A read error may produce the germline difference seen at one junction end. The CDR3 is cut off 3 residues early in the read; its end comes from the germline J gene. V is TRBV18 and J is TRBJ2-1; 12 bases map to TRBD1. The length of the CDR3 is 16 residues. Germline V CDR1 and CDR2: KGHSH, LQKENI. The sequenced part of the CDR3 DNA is TGTGCCAGCTCATCACCCCGGGACAGGGGGCTTGGTGAG. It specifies CASSSPRDRGLGE. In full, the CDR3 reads CASSSPRDRGLGEQFF.

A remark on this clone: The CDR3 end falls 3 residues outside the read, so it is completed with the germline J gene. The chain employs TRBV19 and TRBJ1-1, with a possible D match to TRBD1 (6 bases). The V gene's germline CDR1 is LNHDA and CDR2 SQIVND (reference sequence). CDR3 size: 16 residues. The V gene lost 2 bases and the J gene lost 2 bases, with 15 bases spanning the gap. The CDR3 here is CASSIFRGMGNTEAFF. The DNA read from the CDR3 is TGTGCCAGTAGTATATTCAGGGGTATGGGTAACACTGAA.

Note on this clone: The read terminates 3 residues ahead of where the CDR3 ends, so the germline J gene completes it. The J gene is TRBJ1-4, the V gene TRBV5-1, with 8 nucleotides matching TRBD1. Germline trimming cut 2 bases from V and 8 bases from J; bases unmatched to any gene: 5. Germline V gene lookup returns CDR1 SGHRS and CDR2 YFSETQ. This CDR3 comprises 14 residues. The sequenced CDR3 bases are TGCGCCAGCAGCTTCGGACAGGGAGGGGAAAAA. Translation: CASSFGQGGEK. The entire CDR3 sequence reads CASSFGQGGEKLFF.

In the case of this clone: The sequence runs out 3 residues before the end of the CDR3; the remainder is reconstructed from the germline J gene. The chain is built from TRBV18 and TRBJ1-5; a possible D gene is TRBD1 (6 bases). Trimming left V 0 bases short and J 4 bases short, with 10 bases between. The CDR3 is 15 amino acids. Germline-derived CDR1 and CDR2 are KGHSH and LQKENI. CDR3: CASSPPGQINQPQHF. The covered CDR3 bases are TGTGCCAGCTCACCACCTGGACAGATAAATCAGCCC.

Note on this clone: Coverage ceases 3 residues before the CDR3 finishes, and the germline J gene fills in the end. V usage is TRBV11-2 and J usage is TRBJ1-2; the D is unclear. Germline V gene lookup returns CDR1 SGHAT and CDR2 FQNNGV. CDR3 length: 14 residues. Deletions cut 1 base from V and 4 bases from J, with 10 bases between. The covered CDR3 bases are TGTGCCAGCAGCTTAGGGGCGGGGATCTATGGC. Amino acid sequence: CASSLGAGIYG. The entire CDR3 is CASSLGAGIYGYTF.

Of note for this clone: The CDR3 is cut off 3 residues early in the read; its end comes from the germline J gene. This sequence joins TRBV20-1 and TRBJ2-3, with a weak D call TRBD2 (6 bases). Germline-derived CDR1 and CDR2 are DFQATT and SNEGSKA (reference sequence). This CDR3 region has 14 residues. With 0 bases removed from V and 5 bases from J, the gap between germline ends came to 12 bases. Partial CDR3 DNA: TGCAGTGCTAGAGATAGACTAGTTGGAGATACG. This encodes CSARDRLVGDT. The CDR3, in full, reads CSARDRLVGDTQYF.

The sequenced CDR3 bases are TGTGCCAGTATCGGTTTTCAGGGAGGAGATCAGCCC. The encoded protein is CASIGFQGGDQP. The full CDR3 protein reads CASIGFQGGDQPQHF. This chain joins TRBV19 and TRBJ1-5; D might be TRBD1 (5 bases). The DNA ends 3 residues before the CDR3 does, and the rest of the CDR3 is filled in from the germline J gene. V lost 7 bases, J lost 5 bases, and 18 bases lay in between. Per germline, CDR1 LNHDA and CDR2 SQIVND (reference sequence). The CDR3 is 15 residues long.

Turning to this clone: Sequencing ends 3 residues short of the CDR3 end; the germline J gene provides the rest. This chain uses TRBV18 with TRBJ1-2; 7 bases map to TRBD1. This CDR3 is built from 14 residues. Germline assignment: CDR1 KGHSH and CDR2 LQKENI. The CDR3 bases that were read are TGTGCCAGCTCACGACAGGGCCTATTATACGAC. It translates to CASSRQGLLYD. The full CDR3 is CASSRQGLLYDYTF.

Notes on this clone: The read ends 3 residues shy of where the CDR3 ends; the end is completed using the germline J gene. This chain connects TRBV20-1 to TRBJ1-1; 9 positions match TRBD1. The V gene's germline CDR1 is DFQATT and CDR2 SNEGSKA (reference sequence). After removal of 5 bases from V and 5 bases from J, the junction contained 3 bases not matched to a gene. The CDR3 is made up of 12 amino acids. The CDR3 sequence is CSARDRETEAFF. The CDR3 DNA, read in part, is TGCAGTGCTCGGGACAGGGAAACTGAA.

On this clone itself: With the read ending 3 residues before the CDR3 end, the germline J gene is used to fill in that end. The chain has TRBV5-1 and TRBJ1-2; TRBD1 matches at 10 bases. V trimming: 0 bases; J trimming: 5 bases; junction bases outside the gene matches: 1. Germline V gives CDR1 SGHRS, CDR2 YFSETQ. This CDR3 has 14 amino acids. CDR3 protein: CASSLGQGAYGYTF. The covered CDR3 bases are TGCGCCAGCAGCTTGGGACAGGGGGCGTATGGC.

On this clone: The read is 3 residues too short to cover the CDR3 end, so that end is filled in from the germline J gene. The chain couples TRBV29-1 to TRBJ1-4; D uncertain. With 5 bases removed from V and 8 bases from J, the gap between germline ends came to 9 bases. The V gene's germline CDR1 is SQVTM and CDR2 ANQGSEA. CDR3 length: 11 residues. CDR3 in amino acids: CSVIRREKLFF. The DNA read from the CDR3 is TGCAGCGTTATCCGTCGGGAAAAA.